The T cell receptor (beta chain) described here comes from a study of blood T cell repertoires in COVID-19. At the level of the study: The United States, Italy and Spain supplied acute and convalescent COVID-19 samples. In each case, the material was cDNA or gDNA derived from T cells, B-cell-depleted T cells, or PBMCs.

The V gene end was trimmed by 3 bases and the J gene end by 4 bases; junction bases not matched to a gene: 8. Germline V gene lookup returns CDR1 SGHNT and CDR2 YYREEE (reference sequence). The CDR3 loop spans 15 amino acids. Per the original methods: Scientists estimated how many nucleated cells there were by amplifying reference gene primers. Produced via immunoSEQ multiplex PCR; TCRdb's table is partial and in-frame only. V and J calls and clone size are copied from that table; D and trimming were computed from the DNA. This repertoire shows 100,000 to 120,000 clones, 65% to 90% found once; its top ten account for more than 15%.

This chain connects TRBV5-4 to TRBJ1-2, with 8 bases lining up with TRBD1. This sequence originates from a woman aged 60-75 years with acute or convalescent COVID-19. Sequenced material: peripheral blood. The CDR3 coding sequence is TGTGCCAGCAGCTCGAGGACAGGGATGGTCTATGGCTACACCTTC. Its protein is CASSSRTGMVYGYTF.